Listed below are T cell receptor beta chains from one sample, sequenced in a study of blood T cells in healthy people across ages. TCRdb re-called the 5' RACE reads with MiXCR, one entry per CDR3 protein. The data hold 750,000 to 950,000 distinct CDR3 sequences, with less than 70% observed a single time. Source material: blood. The receptors were gathered from a man older than 75 in good health. Both conserved end residues are part of each CDR3. D genes are given only for firm matches. A row's size may be missing; if present it is once, few, many or a size class.

v_gene	abundance	j_gene	d_gene	CDR3aa	CDR3nt
TRBV7-2	.	TRBJ2-1	.	CASSRTRWQNNEQFF	TGTGCCAGCAGCCGAACTAGATGGCAAAACAATGAGCAGTTCTTC
TRBV5-1	few	TRBJ2-3	TRBD2	CASSWGDYTDTQYF	TGCGCCAGCAGTTGGGGGGACTACACAGATACGCAGTATTTT
TRBV28	.	TRBJ2-7	TRBD1	CASSSLGQGIGEQYF	TGTGCCAGCAGTTCCCTGGGACAGGGGATAGGTGAGCAGTACTTC
TRBV27	.	TRBJ2-1	.	CASRAGVYNEQFF	TGTGCCAGCAGGGCGGGTGTTTACAATGAGCAGTTCTTC
TRBV20-1	.	TRBJ2-1	TRBD2	CSAWGRASGHNEQFF	TGCAGTGCCTGGGGGCGAGCTAGCGGGCACAATGAGCAGTTCTTC
TRBV11-2	.	TRBJ1-1	.	CASSLDLVVGNTEAFF	TGTGCCAGCAGCTTAGACTTGGTTGTAGGAAACACTGAAGCTTTCTTT
TRBV12-3/TRBV12-4	few	TRBJ2-3	.	CASSSDNWADTQYF	TGTGCCAGCAGCTCGGACAACTGGGCAGATACGCAGTATTTT
TRBV3-1	few	TRBJ2-3	TRBD1	CASSQGTGVRYAYF	TGTGCCAGCAGCCAGGGGACAGGGGTCAGATACGCGTATTTT
TRBV11-1	.	TRBJ2-1	.	CASSGDHPSNEQFF	TGTGCCAGCAGCGGGGATCATCCGTCCAATGAGCAGTTCTTC
TRBV2	.	TRBJ1-6	TRBD1	CASRGQGNGNSPLHF	TGTGCCAGCAGGGGACAGGGGAACGGTAATTCACCCCTCCACTTT
TRBV29-1	many	TRBJ2-7	TRBD2	CSAQGLAGEEFEQYF	TGCAGCGCCCAGGGACTAGCGGGAGAGGAATTCGAGCAGTACTTC
TRBV15	.	TRBJ1-5	.	CATSRAGQNQPQHF	TGTGCCACCAGCAGAGCGGGGCAAAATCAGCCCCAGCATTTT
TRBV6-5	few	TRBJ1-3	.	CASSYSQGTGNTIYF	TGTGCCAGCAGTTACTCCCAGGGTACTGGAAACACCATATATTTT
TRBV6-5	.	TRBJ2-3	TRBD1	CASSYTGQGYADTQYF	TGTGCCAGCAGTTACACGGGACAGGGGTACGCAGATACGCAGTATTTT
TRBV5-5	.	TRBJ2-3	.	CVSSWDGPGDTQYF	TGTGTCAGCAGCTGGGATGGCCCGGGAGATACGCAGTATTTT
TRBV6-2/TRBV6-3	.	TRBJ2-1	.	CASSSEGDGGIRNEQFF	TGTGCCAGCAGTTCGGAGGGGGATGGGGGCATACGGAATGAGCAGTTCTTC
TRBV9	.	TRBJ1-2	.	CASSGHPGDYGYTF	TGTGCCAGCAGCGGACACCCTGGCGACTATGGCTACACCTTC
TRBV9	.	TRBJ2-7	TRBD1	CASSVGGQDSSSYEQYF	TGTGCCAGCAGCGTAGGGGGACAGGACTCGAGCTCCTACGAGCAGTACTTC
TRBV25-1	once	TRBJ1-2	TRBD1	CASSAGQGYYGYTF	TGTGCCAGCAGTGCGGGACAGGGGTACTATGGCTACACCTTC
TRBV30	.	TRBJ2-6	.	CAWMKDHGANVLTF	TGTGCCTGGATGAAAGATCACGGGGCCAACGTCCTGACTTTC
TRBV19	.	TRBJ2-3	.	CASSSGSGIGHRYAYF	TGTGCCAGTAGTTCGGGATCAGGGATTGGGCACAGATACGCGTATTTT
TRBV25-1	.	TRBJ1-2	.	CASSDGRGGNYGYTF	TGTGCCAGCAGTGATGGAAGGGGAGGGAACTATGGCTACACCTTC
TRBV7-2	few	TRBJ2-3	.	CASSLASWYRYAYF	TGTGCCAGCAGCTTGGCTAGTTGGTACAGATACGCGTATTTT
TRBV3-1	.	TRBJ2-1	TRBD2	CASSLLAGGQFF	TGTGCCAGCAGCCTCCTAGCGGGCGGGCAGTTCTTC
TRBV12-3/TRBV12-4	.	TRBJ2-1	.	CASIKGTTHNEQFF	TGTGCCAGCATCAAAGGGACCACCCACAATGAGCAGTTCTTC
TRBV20-1	once	TRBJ1-1	.	CSAQPGSLGTEAFF	TGCAGTGCTCAGCCAGGGTCCCTGGGGACTGAAGCTTTCTTT
TRBV4-1	.	TRBJ2-1	.	CASSQEGGLSYNEQFF	TGCGCCAGCAGCCAAGAAGGAGGTCTCTCCTACAATGAGCAGTTCTTC
TRBV9	few	TRBJ1-1	.	CASSVDPEPMNTEAFF	TGTGCCAGCAGCGTAGATCCCGAGCCCATGAACACTGAAGCTTTCTTT
TRBV18	many	TRBJ2-7	TRBD2	CASTLAGTYEQYF	TGTGCCAGCACCTTAGCGGGGACCTACGAGCAGTACTTC
TRBV4-2	.	TRBJ2-5	TRBD2	CASSQDGTSGTQETQYF	TGTGCCAGCAGCCAAGACGGCACTAGCGGGACCCAAGAGACCCAGTACTTC
TRBV5-1	.	TRBJ2-7	.	CASSPTGTSIYEQYF	TGCGCCAGCAGCCCGACTGGGACAAGTATCTACGAGCAGTACTTC
TRBV11-2	few	TRBJ2-3	.	CASSLVRGYAYF	TGTGCCAGCAGCTTAGTCAGGGGATACGCGTATTTT
TRBV12-3/TRBV12-4	.	TRBJ2-1	TRBD2	CASIPGTSIGEQFF	TGTGCCAGCATTCCCGGGACTAGCATCGGTGAGCAGTTCTTC
TRBV2	.	TRBJ2-7	.	CASSDYRPEQYF	TGTGCCAGCAGTGACTACCGTCCCGAGCAGTACTTC
TRBV7-9	.	TRBJ1-2	TRBD1	CASSLGVGQGGGYTF	TGTGCCAGCAGCTTAGGCGTGGGACAGGGAGGTGGCTACACCTTC
TRBV29-1	.	TRBJ2-5	.	CSVEGVAGWGETQYF	TGCAGCGTTGAAGGGGTCGCCGGCTGGGGGGAGACCCAGTACTTC
TRBV7-2	.	TRBJ2-1	TRBD2	CASSLRRLAGKNEQFF	TGTGCCAGCAGCTTAAGGCGACTAGCGGGAAAGAATGAGCAGTTCTTC
TRBV10-3	few	TRBJ2-1	.	CAISQVSSYNEQFF	TGTGCCATCAGTCAGGTTTCCTCCTACAATGAGCAGTTCTTC
TRBV7-2	.	TRBJ1-1	TRBD1	CASSLFGDRGTEAFF	TGTGCCAGCAGCCTATTCGGGGACAGGGGCACTGAAGCTTTCTTT
TRBV5-1	.	TRBJ1-1	TRBD1	CASSDPRQGNTEAFF	TGCGCCAGCAGCGATCCAAGACAGGGAAACACTGAAGCTTTCTTT
TRBV7-3	few	TRBJ2-3	TRBD2	CASSPGGGTDTQYF	TGTGCCAGCAGCCCCGGGGGGGGCACAGATACGCAGTATTTT
TRBV5-1	.	TRBJ2-6	.	CASRGEAGANVLTF	TGCGCCAGCAGGGGGGAAGCGGGGGCCAACGTCCTGACTTTC